This TCR beta chain is from a study of low-dose radiotherapy and immunotherapy resistance in tumors. Looking at the study overall: Those assigned to Cohort 2 were treated with 1 Gy per fraction every two weeks (13 Gy in total over 26 weeks). Intravenous cyclophosphamide 200 mg/m2 was given every two weeks, one day before radiation and immunotherapy.

TRAV- and TRBV-specific primers primed first-strand cDNA, covering alpha and beta chains. TCR amplification involved 20 PCR cycles with a constant-region primer and V-primer adapter. Isolated mRNA underwent amplification via in vitro transcription. From the reads, TCRdb called clonotypes with MiXCR, one entry per CDR3 protein. The sample lists about 12,000 distinct CDR3 sequences, around 74% occurring once. This CDR3 spans 13 amino acids. CDR1 LGHNA and CDR2 YNFKEQ come from the germline V gene. V was clipped by 1 base and J by 6 bases, with 7 bases between them. Donors received a regimen that comprised nivolumab, ipilimumab, aspirin, low-dose cyclophosphamide and low-dose radiotherapy.

The TCR sequence derives from a human donor with advanced metastatic prostate, ovarian, gallbladder or colorectal cancer (not recorded which). This table probably holds off-target reads from a library built for another chain. V usage is TRBV4-2 and J usage is TRBJ1-5, with D possibly being TRBD1 (6 bases). The CDR3: CASSQGGGQPQHF. The CDR3 region has the DNA TGTGCCAGCAGCCAAGGAGGGGGTCAGCCCCAGCATTTT.